The sequence of this T cell receptor (beta chain) was determined in a study of T-cell reconstitution after alpha-beta-depleted transplantation in children. In this sample, this clonotype turned up a few times. For TCRbeta, the library was prepared with unique molecular identifiers. TCRdb re-derived calls from the PCR reads in MiXCR, one entry per CDR3 protein. The sample carries about 370,000 distinct CDR3 sequences, about a fifth recorded once. V trimming: 3 bases; J trimming: 4 bases; junction bases outside the gene matches: 4. The CDR3 is 15 amino acids. Germline CDR1 reads LNHNV; CDR2 reads YYDKDF (reference sequence).

The source was PBMCs from the stem cell graft donor, collected from the stem cell graft. This sequence was found in a human donor who donated a stem cell graft to a child with acute myeloid leukemia. This chain links TRBV15 with TRBJ1-3, with 9 bases aligning to TRBD1. The CDR3 protein is CATSSAGQGGNTIYF. CDR3 coding DNA: TGTGCCACCAGCAGCGCGGGACAGGGAGGAAACACCATATATTTT.